A selection of T cell receptor beta chains follows, all from one sample in a study of blood T cells in healthy people across ages. Each CDR3 protein gets one entry after TCRdb re-called the 5' RACE reads with MiXCR. In the table there are about 1.4 million distinct CDR3 sequences, roughly 60% of which are singletons. The specimen was blood. These receptor sequences come from a young man in good health. The CDR3 runs from the conserved cysteine through the conserved F or W. The order of the fields is D gene, clone size, J gene, V gene, CDR3 protein, CDR3 DNA. The D gene is left open where the match is weak. Where a row states a size, it is once, few, many or the class of an expanded clone; other rows omit it.

TRBD1	-	TRBJ2-7	TRBV15	CATSDRARSYEQYF	TGTGCCACCTCAGACAGGGCTCGCTCCTACGAGCAGTACTTC
-	-	TRBJ2-1	TRBV24-1	CATSDRDRGAYNEQFF	TGTGCCACCAGTGACCGGGACCGAGGCGCCTACAATGAGCAGTTCTTC
TRBD1	once	TRBJ2-3	TRBV2	CASDRPLYRGPTDTQYF	TGTGCCAGCGACAGACCCTTGTACAGGGGGCCCACAGATACGCAGTATTTT
TRBD1	few	TRBJ1-1	TRBV2	CASKPGQGATEAFF	TGTGCCAGCAAACCGGGACAGGGAGCCACTGAAGCTTTCTTT
TRBD2	-	TRBJ2-3	TRBV3-1	CASSHSVAGGPKNTQYF	TGTGCCAGCAGCCATTCAGTAGCGGGGGGGCCGAAGAATACGCAGTATTTT
-	-	TRBJ1-6	TRBV27	CASSLEGFNNSPLRF	TGTGCCAGCAGTTTAGAGGGGTTCAATAATTCACCCCTCCGCTTT
TRBD1	-	TRBJ1-1	TRBV20-1	CSAGDRGYDTEAFF	TGCAGTGCTGGGGACAGGGGATATGACACTGAAGCTTTCTTT
-	-	TRBJ1-1	TRBV7-9	CASSAVRRGAFF	TGTGCCAGCAGCGCCGTCCGGCGGGGCGCTTTCTTT
TRBD2	-	TRBJ2-1	TRBV29-1	CSVESTSGVVGEQFF	TGCAGCGTTGAATCGACTAGCGGGGTTGTGGGTGAGCAGTTCTTC
-	-	TRBJ2-7	TRBV10-3	CAISPGHFSYEQYF	TGTGCCATCAGCCCGGGACACTTCTCCTACGAGCAGTACTTC
TRBD2	-	TRBJ2-1	TRBV6-6	CASTVGGGRNEQFF	TGTGCCAGCACCGTTGGGGGAGGGCGAAATGAGCAGTTCTTC
-	-	TRBJ2-1	TRBV4-2	CASSQDRVEDEFF	TGTGCCAGCAGCCAAGATAGGGTAGAAGATGAGTTCTTC
-	-	TRBJ2-5	TRBV20-1	CSAMKSAGGISGVTQYF	TGCAGTGCTATGAAATCCGCAGGGGGGATATCTGGGGTGACCCAGTACTTC
TRBD1	-	TRBJ2-3	TRBV6-6	CASSLRGGQNTDTQYF	TGTGCCAGCAGTTTGAGAGGGGGACAGAACACAGATACGCAGTATTTT
TRBD2	-	TRBJ2-1	TRBV7-9	CASSDSSGRIVNEQFF	TGTGCCAGCAGCGATTCTAGCGGGAGGATCGTCAATGAGCAGTTCTTC
-	few	TRBJ2-1	TRBV11-2	CASSLELGGMNEQFF	TGTGCCAGCAGCTTAGAACTAGGAGGTATGAATGAGCAGTTCTTC
TRBD1	-	TRBJ2-4	TRBV5-6	CASSPPSDRGENIQYF	TGTGCCAGCAGCCCCCCCTCTGACAGGGGGGAAAACATTCAGTACTTC
TRBD2	-	TRBJ2-3	TRBV10-3	CAINGLAGGPRDTQYF	TGTGCCATCAACGGACTAGCGGGGGGGCCTAGAGATACGCAGTATTTT
TRBD1	-	TRBJ1-2	TRBV5-6	CASSRGTGANYGYTF	TGTGCCAGCAGCCGAGGGACAGGGGCCAACTATGGCTACACCTTC
-	-	TRBJ2-3	TRBV18	CASSPEMPGLTDTQYF	TGTGCCAGCTCACCGGAAATGCCGGGGCTCACAGATACGCAGTATTTT
TRBD1	once	TRBJ2-3	TRBV7-2	CASSSAGGGDTQYF	TGCGCCAGCAGCTCGGCAGGGGGCGGAGATACGCAGTATTTT
-	-	TRBJ2-5	TRBV5-6	CASSTIGDLGETQYF	TGTGCCAGCAGTACTATCGGGGACCTAGGCGAGACCCAGTACTTC
-	few	TRBJ1-5	TRBV5-6	CASSLTGNNQPQHF	TGTGCCAGCAGCTTGACAGGGAACAATCAGCCCCAGCATTTT
-	-	TRBJ1-4	TRBV4-1	CASSQWANEKLFF	TGCGCCAGCAGCCAATGGGCTAATGAAAAACTGTTTTTT
TRBD1	-	TRBJ2-1	TRBV27	CASSHPQGVIYNEQFF	TGTGCCAGCAGTCACCCGCAGGGGGTGATTTACAATGAGCAGTTCTTC
-	few	TRBJ2-7	TRBV7-9	CASSFAGTTTYEQYF	TGTGCCAGCAGCTTCGCCGGGACAACGACCTACGAGCAGTACTTC
-	-	TRBJ2-3	TRBV4-1	CASSQEGGGQSDTQYF	TGCGCCAGCAGCCAAGAGGGCGGGGGACAATCAGATACGCAGTATTTT
-	-	TRBJ2-3	TRBV2	CASSDGTWGYTQYF	TGTGCCAGCAGTGACGGGACTTGGGGTTATACGCAGTATTTT
-	-	TRBJ2-3	TRBV14	CASSQEVGDTQYF	TGCGCCAGCAGCCAAGAAGTGGGGGATACGCAGTATTTT
-	-	TRBJ1-1	TRBV25-1	CASSERGRGTEAFF	TGTGCCAGCAGTGAAAGGGGCAGGGGCACTGAAGCTTTCTTT
-	few	TRBJ2-5	TRBV7-9	CASSLIPQETQYF	TGTGCCAGCAGCCTTATACCCCAAGAGACCCAGTACTTC
TRBD1	few	TRBJ2-1	TRBV29-1	CSAPRQGSNEQFF	TGCAGCGCTCCGAGACAGGGATCCAATGAGCAGTTCTTC
-	-	TRBJ1-6	TRBV4-3	CASSQEVRATYSPLHF	TGCGCCAGCAGCCAAGAAGTAAGGGCTACGTATTCACCCCTCCACTTT
-	few	TRBJ2-1	TRBV4-1	CASSPSEDGPVDNEQFF	TGCGCCAGCAGCCCGTCTGAGGACGGACCCGTCGACAATGAGCAGTTCTTC
-	-	TRBJ1-1	TRBV27	CASSSLLSQASRTEAFF	TGTGCCAGCAGTTCCCTCCTCTCACAGGCCTCTCGCACTGAAGCTTTCTTT
TRBD1	once	TRBJ2-7	TRBV20-1	CSAMTGTGGHEQYF	TGCAGTGCCATGACCGGGACAGGGGGGCACGAGCAGTACTTC
-	few	TRBJ2-5	TRBV5-1	CASSLTTGEQYF	TGCGCCAGCAGCTTGACTACGGGGGAGCAGTACTTC
TRBD2	-	TRBJ2-3	TRBV4-3	CASSQALTRLGGATDTQYF	TGCGCCAGCAGCCAAGCCCTAACACGCCTCGGGGGGGCAACAGATACGCAGTATTTT
-	-	TRBJ2-4	TRBV6-1	CASSQTGATGSIQYF	TGTGCCAGCTCTCAGACAGGAGCTACGGGGAGCATTCAGTACTTC
-	-	TRBJ2-5	TRBV5-1	CATGQTGETQYF	TGCGCCACGGGGCAGACCGGAGAGACCCAGTACTTC
TRBD1	-	TRBJ2-1	TRBV12-3/TRBV12-4	CASSLGQGANYNEQFF	TGTGCCAGCAGTTTAGGACAGGGGGCTAACTACAATGAGCAGTTCTTC
-	-	TRBJ1-1	TRBV2	CASRIRGTEAFF	TGTGCCAGCCGAATTCGAGGCACTGAAGCTTTCTTT
-	once	TRBJ1-2	TRBV27	CASSLSRGHGYTF	TGTGCCAGCAGTTTATCGAGGGGACATGGCTACACCTTC
-	-	TRBJ2-1	TRBV20-1	CSVEDANEQFF	TGCAGTGTCGAGGATGCGAATGAGCAGTTCTTC
-	-	TRBJ2-1	TRBV2	CASSGTTWSNEQFF	TGTGCCAGCAGTGGGACTACCTGGTCTAATGAGCAGTTCTTC
TRBD2	once	TRBJ2-3	TRBV7-9	CASSFSSQTYGLAWWTQYF	TGTGCCAGCAGCTTTAGTAGCCAAACCTATGGACTAGCATGGTGGACGCAGTATTTT
-	-	TRBJ2-7	TRBV13	CASRWKSSRPRGYEQYF	TGTGCCAGCAGATGGAAGTCCAGCCGACCAAGGGGTTACGAGCAGTACTTC
-	few	TRBJ2-6	TRBV27	CASSFGVYPGANVLTF	TGTGCCAGCAGTTTTGGGGTGTACCCTGGGGCCAACGTCCTGACTTTC
TRBD2	few	TRBJ2-7	TRBV27	CASKTSGRLHEQYF	TGTGCCAGCAAGACTAGCGGGAGACTCCACGAGCAGTACTTC
-	few	TRBJ1-5	TRBV7-9	CASSLDGTNQPQHF	TGTGCCAGCAGCTTAGACGGGACCAATCAGCCCCAGCATTTT
-	once	TRBJ2-2	TRBV5-1	CAARQGTGELFF	TGCGCCGCCAGACAAGGCACCGGGGAGCTGTTTTTT